The subject of this entry is one T cell receptor (beta chain). Clones were sequenced by immunoSEQ multiplex PCR, and TCRdb holds only the in-frame ones, with some missing. The data show 12,000 or so clones, with just under 80% seen just once and 6.5% to 9.5% held by the top ten. The data belong to a study of T cells after somatic rescue of genetic block. Sequencing was done on a sample of peripheral blood mononuclear cells (PBMCs). The clonotype was recovered from a boy under 18.

CDR3 sequence reads: CASSQDIGSGNYGYTF. In nucleotides, the CDR3 is TGCGCCAGCAGCCAAGATATTGGGAGCGGAAACTATGGCTACACCTTC. This chain joins TRBV4-3 and TRBJ1-2; D is unclear. This CDR3 spans 16 amino acids. V was shortened by 0 bases and J by 2 bases, with 13 bases between the two germline ends. Germline CDR1 reads LGHNA; CDR2 reads YSLEER.